One and the same sample provided the 31 T cell receptor beta chains below, sequenced in a study of vaccination and CD4 T cells after COVID-19. CD4+ T cells that had been cultured provided DNA sequenced with the Oncomine TCR Beta short-read assay. TCRdb re-derived calls from the PCR reads in MiXCR, one entry per CDR3 protein. The data show 6,000 to 7,500 distinct CDR3 sequences, roughly 50% seen once. Treatment specified: roughly ten-day PBMC culture with coronavirus spike peptide pools or control peptides (ViraFEST assay). Ahead of the COVID-19 pandemic (2011-2018), the CD4+ T cells of the unexposed donor were collected. No antigen has been identified for these receptors. The sequenced sample was CD4+ T cells from blood, cultured in vitro. These receptors all stem from a human donor in good health.

This clonotype was detected a few times. The rearrangement uses TRBV7-2 and TRBJ1-2; D may be TRBD1 (6 bases). The CDR3 is 16 residues long. Germline-derived CDR1 and CDR2 are SGHTA and FQGNSA. Trimming removed 3 bases from V and 4 bases from J, with 18 bases in between. The chain's CDR3 is CASSLSNRVVGYGYTF. CDR3 nucleotides: TGTGCCAGCAGCTTGTCGAACAGGGTAGTGGGCTATGGCTACACCTTC.

The gene calls are TRBV21-1 and TRBJ1-5; the D call TRBD1 from the table was never checked on the DNA. TRBV21-1 is a listed pseudogene. CDR3 size: 15 residues. The CDR3: CASSKQGIANQPQHF. The CDR3 nucleotides read TGTGCCAGCAGCAAACAGGGGATTGCGAATCAGCCCCAGCATTTT.

This chain joins TRBV7-3 and TRBJ2-2; D is possibly TRBD1 (5 bases). Germline V gene sequence: CDR1 SGHTA, CDR2 FQGTGA. Deletions cut 4 bases from V and 7 bases from J, with 19 bases between. The CDR3 extends over 16 amino acids. The CDR3 DNA is TGTGCCAGCAGCTATTACGGACAAACGGTGGGCGGGGAGCTGTTTTTT. Its protein is CASSYYGQTVGGELFF.

The CDR3 loop reads CATSDSTTGRNGYTF. The CDR3 DNA is TGTGCCACCAGTGATTCGACAACCGGGCGGAATGGCTACACCTTC. V is TRBV24-1 and J is TRBJ1-2, with D unresolved. The germline gives CDR1 KGHDR, CDR2 SFDVKD. The ends were cut back, 2 bases at V and 6 bases at J, with 15 bases in the middle. The CDR3 consists of 15 residues.

This clonotype came up a few times. DNA for the CDR3: TGTGCCAGCAGCGAGGAGACTGGGGCCAACGTCCTGACTTTC. Its protein product is CASSEETGANVLTF. This sequence joins TRBV14 and TRBJ2-6; D unresolved. From germline, CDR1 is SGHDN and CDR2 FVKESK. The CDR3 runs to 14 residues. V was shortened by 5 bases and J by 2 bases, with 7 bases between the two germline ends.

This clonotype was counted a few times. This sequence joins TRBV4-1 and TRBJ1-6, with D perhaps TRBD1 (6 bases). The CDR3 has 14 amino acids. V was pared by 0 bases and J by 14 bases, with 14 bases between. The V gene's germline CDR1 is MGHRA and CDR2 YSYEKL. The DNA of the CDR3 is TGCGCCAGCAGCCAAGATCCGACAGGACCTACCCTCCACTTT. This encodes CASSQDPTGPTLHF.

In its sample, this clonotype was seen a few times. The chain uses TRBV7-2 and TRBJ2-3; D perhaps matches TRBD2 (6 bases). The CDR3 covers 13 residues. V lost 5 bases, J lost 4 bases, and 10 bases lay in between. The germline V gene encodes CDR1 SGHTA and CDR2 FQGNSA. In DNA, the CDR3 is TGTGCCAGCAGCCGGAGGGTTTCAGATACGCAGTATTTT. Translation: CASSRRVSDTQYF.

As to this clonotype: The junction departs from germline at one end; a sequencing error may be responsible. The chain is built from TRBV27 and TRBJ1-1; no clear D gene. The CDR3 is 15 residues long. Germline V gene sequence: CDR1 MNHEY, CDR2 SMNVEV (reference sequence). The CDR3 here is CATSFWPIMNTEAFF. The CDR3 bases are TGTGCCACCAGTTTTTGGCCGATCATGAACACTGAAGCTTTCTTT.

This clonotype is judged large. V gene TRBV24-1 combines with J gene TRBJ2-7; D unresolved. The CDR3 runs 13 residues. V was pared by 4 bases and J by 5 bases, with 11 bases between. Germline V gene sequence: CDR1 KGHDR, CDR2 SFDVKD. In nucleotides, the CDR3 is TGTGCCACCAGTGACCCTTTGACAAACGAGCAGTACTTC. It codes for CATSDPLTNEQYF.

The chain combines TRBV6-1 with TRBJ1-2, with a tentative D call TRBD1 (5 bases). Looked up from germline, CDR1 is MNHNS and CDR2 is SASEGT. This CDR3 has 15 amino acids. V was trimmed by 1 base and J by 4 bases, leaving 13 bases between them. The CDR3 nucleotides read TGTGCCAGCAGTGAAGTCGGCAGGGATACCTATGGCTACACCTTC. Protein sequence: CASSEVGRDTYGYTF.

This clonotype occurred a few times. This chain connects TRBV5-1 to TRBJ2-5; tentative D call: TRBD2 (6 bases). V lost 2 bases and J 5 bases, leaving 13 bases between the germline ends. Germline assignment: CDR1 SGHRS and CDR2 YFSETQ. CDR3 length: 14 amino acids. CDR3 amino acids: CASSFQGEAETQYF. The CDR3 DNA is TGCGCCAGCAGCTTCCAAGGGGAGGCGGAGACCCAGTACTTC. The whole variable domain, filled in from reference TRBV5-1 and TRBJ2-5, reads KAGVTQTPRYLIKTRGQQVTLSCSPISGHRSVSWYQQTPGQGLQFLFEYFSETQRNKGNFPGRFSGRQFSNSRSEMNVSTLELGDSALYLCASSFQGEAETQYFGPGTRLLVL.

In this sample, this clonotype turned up a few times. The chain has TRBV20-1 and TRBJ2-5; 8 bases line up with TRBD1. The germline CDR1 and CDR2 sequences are DFQATT and SNEGSKA (reference sequence). V was pared by 3 bases and J by 3 bases, with 3 bases of the junction left unmatched. The CDR3 runs to 13 residues. In DNA, the CDR3 is TGCAGTGCTAGCCAGGGGGCGAAAGAGACCCAGTACTTC. This encodes CSASQGAKETQYF.

There are a few counts of this clonotype. The V and J genes are TRBV10-1 and TRBJ1-4; TRBD1 matches at 9 bases. The CDR3 consists of 15 residues. Germline CDR1 is WNHNN and CDR2 is SYGVQD (reference sequence). The J segment lost 8 bases and the V segment lost 3 bases, leaving 7 bases of the junction unmatched. The CDR3 nucleotides are TGCGCCAGCAGTGAAGGACAGGGGCTGGGGGAAAAACTGTTTTTT. It translates to CASSEGQGLGEKLFF.

This clonotype was observed a handful of times. The chain links TRBV19 to TRBJ1-6; 9 bases are a match to TRBD1. V trimming: 6 bases; J trimming: 7 bases; junction bases outside the gene matches: 13. The CDR3 length is 17 residues. Per germline, CDR1 LNHDA and CDR2 SQIVND (reference sequence). The CDR3 loop is CASRNPGQGGPNSPLHF. In DNA form, the CDR3 reads TGTGCCAGTAGAAACCCGGGACAGGGTGGACCAAATTCACCCCTCCACTTT.

The chain recombines TRBV7-2 with TRBJ2-5; D assignment may be TRBD1 or TRBD2 (5 bases each). V was pared by 3 bases and J by 3 bases, with 11 bases between. This CDR3 comprises 14 residues. Germline lookup yields CDR1 SGHTA and CDR2 FQGNSA. The CDR3 spells CASSFGDRKETQYF. The CDR3 nucleotides read TGTGCCAGCAGCTTTGGGGACCGCAAAGAGACCCAGTACTTC.

The CDR3 DNA reads as TGTGCCAGCAGTGGACAGTTCACTGAAGCTTTCTTT. It translates to CASSGQFTEAFF. This sequence joins TRBV6-1 and TRBJ1-1; perhaps TRBD1 as D (5 bases). Germline V CDR1 and CDR2: MNHNS, SASEGT. The CDR3 covers 12 residues. V lost 4 bases and J lost 4, with 7 bases in between.

V and J are TRBV25-1 and TRBJ1-2; D possibly corresponds to TRBD1 (5 bases). Deletions cut 7 bases from V and 4 bases from J, with 13 bases between. The CDR3 has 13 residues. Germline loops: CDR1 MGHDK, CDR2 SYGVNS. As DNA, the CDR3 is TGTGCCAGCAAGTCACGGGGCTTCTATGGCTACACCTTC. Protein: CASKSRGFYGYTF.

This rearrangement joins TRBV19 to TRBJ1-2, with D possibly TRBD1 on 5 matching bases. CDR1 is LNHDA and CDR2 is SQIVND in the germline V gene (reference sequence). Trimming took off 1 base at V and 8 bases at J, with 11 bases between the two ends. The CDR3 totals 13 residues. The CDR3 nucleotides read TGTGCCAGTAGTATAGTGTCAGGGAGAGGCTACACCTTC. Translating gives CASSIVSGRGYTF.

The chain uses TRBV19 and TRBJ1-5; the D is unclear. Between the trimmed V and J ends, which lost 6 bases and 0 bases, there was a span of 15 bases. The germline V gene encodes CDR1 LNHDA and CDR2 SQIVND (reference sequence). The CDR3 covers 16 residues. The DNA of the CDR3 is TGTGCCAGTAGCCTCAGCGCAGGCTTTAGCAATCAGCCCCAGCATTTT. This sequence encodes CASSLSAGFSNQPQHF.

By its share, this clonotype is large. The V and J genes are TRBV7-2 and TRBJ1-2; D is unclear. The CDR3 runs 13 residues. In germline, CDR1 is SGHTA, CDR2 FQGNSA. V dropped 5 bases and J dropped 2 bases, with 9 bases sitting between them. The CDR3 is CASSPYLNYGYTF. CDR3 in DNA: TGTGCCAGCAGCCCCTATTTGAACTATGGCTACACCTTC.

The rearrangement uses TRBV2 and TRBJ1-2; D uncertain. This CDR3 has 19 residues. Germline CDR1 and CDR2: SNHLY and FYNNEI. Trimming cost V 11 bases and J 0 bases, with 31 bases left between them. CDR3 protein: CACTDLGLPLLGANYGYTF. The DNA for the CDR3 is TGTGCCTGCACCGACCTTGGACTTCCACTACTAGGAGCTAACTATGGCTACACCTTC.

The chain couples TRBV6-5 to TRBJ1-1; D gene uncertain. This CDR3 has 14 residues. CDR1 MNHEY and CDR2 SVGAGI come from the germline V gene. V was shortened by 2 bases and J by 1 base, with 8 bases between the two germline ends. CDR3 region: CASSYTDGNTEAFF. DNA for the CDR3: TGTGCCAGCAGTTACACAGACGGGAACACTGAAGCTTTCTTT.

This chain links TRBV5-4 with TRBJ1-5, with D possibly matching TRBD1 (6 bases). There are 16 residues in the CDR3. Germline assignment: CDR1 SGHNT and CDR2 YYREEE (reference sequence). V lost 3 bases and J 3 bases, leaving 16 bases between the germline ends. CDR3 amino acids: CASSSGGHRVNQPQHF. The CDR3 DNA reads as TGTGCCAGCAGCTCAGGTGGGCACAGGGTCAATCAGCCCCAGCATTTT.

Regarding this clonotype: At one end, the junction sequence differs from germline, possibly due to a read error. This chain connects TRBV30 to TRBJ1-2; TRBD1 matches at 8 bases. CDR3 length: 19 amino acids. Germline V gene sequence: CDR1 GTSNPN, CDR2 SVGIG (reference sequence). The CDR3 sequence: CAWRATPGQGRGVIYGYNF. CDR3 nucleotides: TGTGCCTGGAGAGCTACCCCAGGACAGGGAAGGGGAGTTATCTATGGCTACAACTTC.

The chain is built from TRBV27 and TRBJ2-3, with TRBD1 matching 12 bases. CDR3 length: 18 residues. Germline V gene lookup returns CDR1 MNHEY and CDR2 SMNVEV (reference sequence). Trimming at V came to 3 bases and at J to 1 base, leaving 8 bases not matched to a gene. The CDR3 spells CASSFLGTGGGGTDTQYF. CDR3 coding DNA: TGTGCCAGCAGTTTTTTGGGGACAGGGGGCGGGGGCACAGATACGCAGTATTTT.

V is TRBV10-3 and J is TRBJ1-2; TRBD1 might be the D (5 bases). The ends were cut back, 1 base at V and 1 base at J, with 16 bases in the middle. The CDR3 has 17 residues. Germline CDR1 is ENHRY and CDR2 is SYGVKD. CDR3 sequence: CAISELFPGTFNYGYTF. CDR3 bases: TGTGCCATCAGTGAGTTATTCCCCGGGACGTTTAACTATGGCTACACCTTC.

The sample holds one count of this clonotype. The gene calls are TRBV2 and TRBJ2-1; 11 bases align to TRBD2. V was clipped by 9 bases and J by 7 bases; unmatched bases: 11. The CDR3 runs 15 residues. Germline values: CDR1 SNHLY, CDR2 FYNNEI. The CDR3 DNA follows: TGTGCCAGGACCGAACTAGCGGGGGTGATAAATGAGCAGTTCTTC. Residues: CARTELAGVINEQFF.

The chain links TRBV7-3 to TRBJ2-3; D is ambiguous. There are 14 residues in the CDR3. The V end lost 3 bases, the J end lost 6 bases, and 13 bases lay between the germline ends. CDR1 and CDR2 (germline): SGHTA, FQGTGA. The CDR3 protein is CASSLGWAEDTQYF. The DNA of the CDR3 is TGTGCCAGCAGCTTGGGTTGGGCAGAGGATACGCAGTATTTT.

The chain combines TRBV5-5 with TRBJ1-2; D is possibly TRBD1 (5 bases). V was clipped by 4 bases and J by 4 bases, with 11 bases between them. Germline assignment: CDR1 SGHKS and CDR2 YYEKEE (reference sequence). The CDR3 contains 13 residues. The CDR3 region has the DNA TGTGCCAGCAGCCTAGACAGAATCTATGGCTACACCTTC. Its protein is CASSLDRIYGYTF.

This clonotype was detected only a few times. This chain connects TRBV20-1 to TRBJ1-1; D unclear. Germline CDR1 DFQATT, CDR2 SNEGSKA (reference sequence). With 6 bases removed from V and 6 bases from J, the gap between germline ends came to 14 bases. This CDR3 has 12 amino acids. For the CDR3, the DNA is TGCAGTGCCCTCTCCATCTTGGCTGAAGCTTTCTTT. The encoded protein is CSALSILAEAFF.

This clonotype was seen only a few times. The chain has TRBV6-4 and TRBJ2-3; D gene ambiguous. V was shortened by 4 bases and J by 6 bases, with 14 bases between the two germline ends. Germline V gives CDR1 MRHNA, CDR2 SNTAGT. The CDR3 spans 14 residues. The CDR3 DNA reads as TGTGCCAGCAGTGTAGACCACTCGCAGGATACGCAGTATTTT. Its protein product is CASSVDHSQDTQYF.